The clone carrying this TCR beta chain was detected ten times or more. Its antigen is unknown. The record originates from a study of CD8 T cells in ankylosing spondylitis. Germline V CDR1 and CDR2: SQVTM, ANQGSEA. The CDR3 consists of 16 residues. V shed 3 bases and J shed 1 base, with 15 bases lying between them. Study-wide findings and caveats: A motif in TCR beta, a set of eight highly homologous variants, appeared characteristic of ankylosing spondylitis blood. Disease-linked clones were CD8+ and relatively rare in peripheral blood.

A single record per CDR3 protein comes from TCRdb applying MiXCR to the 5' RACE reads. The sample lists hundreds of thousands of distinct CDR3 sequences, 12% occurring once. The sequence came from a male donor with ankylosing spondylitis. J is TRBJ2-2 and V is TRBV29-1; possibly TRBD1 or TRBD2 for D (6 bases each). Sequenced: blood, either unsorted or a sorted T cell fraction (not recorded which). Here the CDR3 reads CSVDQGQGGNTGELFF. CDR3 nucleotides: TGCAGCGTTGATCAGGGGCAGGGAGGGAACACCGGGGAGCTGTTTTTT.